This record looks at one T cell receptor beta chain sequence and its context. As yet, its antigen is unknown. Germline assignment: CDR1 LNHDA and CDR2 SQIVND (reference sequence). V lost 5 bases and J lost 6; bases outside the gene matches: 5. The CDR3 is 14 residues long. The sample originates from a study of PD-1 blockade in mismatch repair-deficient tumors. Clones were read by immunoSEQ multiplex PCR, and TCRdb kept only the in-frame ones, dropping some. Of 95,000 to 150,000 clones in the sample, roughly nine tenths were seen once. Study findings and constraints: Tumor-resident clones, often absent from pretreatment blood, expanded after pembrolizumab and then contracted.

This chain links TRBV19 with TRBJ2-3, with 10 nucleotides matching TRBD2. The receptor comes from an adult with mismatch repair-deficient cancer. This specimen consisted of peripheral blood, obtained 44 weeks after starting pembrolizumab. The CDR3 sequence: CASSGLAGDDTQYF. DNA of the CDR3: TGTGCCAGTAGTGGGCTAGCGGGAGATGATACGCAGTATTTT.